This T cell receptor beta chain comes out of a study of blood T cell repertoires in COVID-19. As for the study in general: The United States, Italy and Spain supplied acute and convalescent COVID-19 samples. Sample material is recorded as cDNA or gDNA derived from T cells, B-cell-depleted T cells, or PBMCs.

Method: immunoSEQ multiplex PCR; TCRdb's copy keeps in-frame clones and lacks some. The top ten clones hold 2% to 2.5% of a sample with tens of thousands of clones, around 90% of them seen once. This TCR was recovered from a man aged 55 to 70 with acute or convalescent COVID-19. Sequenced sample: peripheral blood.

The CDR3 protein is CASSYGGRPFTDTQYF. As DNA, the CDR3 is TGTGCCAGCAGCTACGGGGGGCGGCCCTTCACAGATACGCAGTATTTT. V is TRBV7-9 and J is TRBJ2-3; tentatively, D is TRBD2 (7 bases). The CDR3 totals 16 residues. The germline V and J ends were trimmed by 4 bases and 2 bases, with 16 bases remaining between them. Germline V CDR1 and CDR2: SEHNR, FQNEAQ (reference sequence).